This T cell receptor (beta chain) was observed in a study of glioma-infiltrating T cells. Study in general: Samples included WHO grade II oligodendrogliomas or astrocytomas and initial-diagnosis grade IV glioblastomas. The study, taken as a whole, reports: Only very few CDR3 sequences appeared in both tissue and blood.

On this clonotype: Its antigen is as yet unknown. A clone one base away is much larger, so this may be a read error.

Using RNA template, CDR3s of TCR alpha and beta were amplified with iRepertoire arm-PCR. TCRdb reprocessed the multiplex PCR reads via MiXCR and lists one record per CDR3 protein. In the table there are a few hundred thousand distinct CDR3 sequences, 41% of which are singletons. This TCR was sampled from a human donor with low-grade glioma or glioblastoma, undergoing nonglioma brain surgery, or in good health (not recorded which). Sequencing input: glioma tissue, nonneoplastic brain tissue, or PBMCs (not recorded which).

The CDR3 protein is CATSRDRAGVPCNEQFF. CDR3 nucleotide sequence: TGTGCCACCAGCAGAGATCGAGCGGGAGTCCCCTGCAATGAGCAGTTCTTC. The J gene is TRBJ2-1, the V gene TRBV15, with 8 bases lining up with TRBD2. The CDR3 runs 17 residues. V was clipped by 0 bases and J by 6 bases; unmatched bases: 10. Germline CDR1 LNHNV, CDR2 YYDKDF (reference sequence). Complete variable domain (other parts from reference TRBV15 and TRBJ2-1): DAMVIQNPRYQVTQFGKPVTLSCSQTLNHNVMYWYQQKSSQAPKLLFHYYDKDFNNEADTPDNFQSRRPNTSFCFLDIRSPGLGDTAMYLCATSRDRAGVPCNEQFFGPGTRLTVL.